This is a list of T cell receptor beta chains from one sample in a study of CD8 T cells in Susac syndrome. TCRdb re-called the immunoSEQ multiplex PCR reads through MiXCR, storing one row per CDR3 protein. The sample lists roughly 110,000 distinct CDR3 sequences, 85% to 95% occurring once. The sequencing input was CD4+ T cells from PBMCs. The receptors stem from a human donor in good health. Both conserved end residues are part of each CDR3. A D gene is named only where the DNA matches it firmly. Clone size is stated in some rows and not others, as once, few, many or a class when expanded.

TRBJ1-2 TRBV3-1 . . TGTGCCAGCAGCCCCCGGGGGAGCTTTTCCAACTATGGCTACACCTTC CASSPRGSFSNYGYTF
TRBJ1-2 TRBV20-1 . . TGCAGTGCCGCGGTAGGCATCAACTATGGCTACACCTTC CSAAVGINYGYTF
TRBJ2-1 TRBV3-1 . . TGTGCCAGCACTCCTTCGGGACATGAGCAGTTCTTC CASTPSGHEQFF
TRBJ2-7 TRBV28 . TRBD1 TGTGCCAGCAGTTTACAAACAGGGGGAGCTCTCTACGAGCAGTACTTC CASSLQTGGALYEQYF
TRBJ2-5 TRBV5-4 . . TGTGCCAGCAGCTTGCCTCCTAGTGAGACCCAGTACTTC CASSLPPSETQYF
TRBJ1-6 TRBV7-2 . . TGTGCCAGCAGCTTAGAGGCCTCACCCCTCCACTTT CASSLEASPLHF
TRBJ2-7 TRBV29-1 . TRBD2 TGCAGCGTTTGGGGGGGAAGCATCTACGAGCAGTACTTC CSVWGGSIYEQYF
TRBJ2-3 TRBV2 . TRBD1 TGTGCCAGCAGTTTGGACAGGCCCGATACGCAGTATTTT CASSLDRPDTQYF
TRBJ2-1 TRBV29-1 . TRBD1 TGCAGCGTTGCGGTCGGGACAGGAGTCTACAATGAGCAGTTCTTC CSVAVGTGVYNEQFF
TRBJ2-1 TRBV6-2/TRBV6-3 . . TGTGCCAGCAGTCAGTACCGGGCCCTAGGTAATGAGCAGTTCTTC CASSQYRALGNEQFF
TRBJ2-1 TRBV30 . TRBD1 TGTGCCTGGAGTGTATTAGGGACAGGGCAGTTCTTC CAWSVLGTGQFF
TRBJ2-5 TRBV4-1 few . TGCGCCAGCAGCCAAGTAGGATATGAGACCCAGTACTTC CASSQVGYETQYF
TRBJ2-2 TRBV7-2 . . TGTGCCAGCAGCTTAGCGGGGGGACGGACCGGGGAGCTGTTTTTT CASSLAGGRTGELFF
TRBJ2-1 TRBV30 . TRBD2 TGTGCCTGGAGGGGACTAGCCGCCAATGAGCAGTTCTTC CAWRGLAANEQFF
TRBJ1-6 TRBV20-1 . . TGCAGTGCTAGACGTAACAGGGATTCACCCCTCCACTTT CSARRNRDSPLHF
TRBJ1-1 TRBV5-6 . . TGTGCCAGCAGCTTGGGGGTAGCGGCCTACACTGAAGCTTTCTTT CASSLGVAAYTEAFF
TRBJ1-1 TRBV30 . . TGTGCCTGGGGGCAGGGGCGAACTGAAGCTTTCTTT CAWGQGRTEAFF
TRBJ2-7 TRBV18 . . TGTGCCAGCTCACCAGGCGGATCCGGGATCGAGCAGTACTTC CASSPGGSGIEQYF
TRBJ2-1 TRBV5-1 . . TGCGCCAGCAGCTTGGAAGTCAATGAGCAGTTCTTC CASSLEVNEQFF
TRBJ2-1 TRBV12-3/TRBV12-4 . . TGTGCCAGCAGTTCAGTACACAGTGGGTCCAATGAGCAGTTCTTC CASSSVHSGSNEQFF
TRBJ2-1 TRBV7-9 . . TGTGCCAGCAGCATCGGCGGGGCGATCTCTATAGGCAAGCAGTTCTTC CASSIGGAISIGKQFF
TRBJ2-3 TRBV5-1 once . TGCGCCAGCAGACTGGGACATCAGATTACAGATACGCAGTATTTT CASRLGHQITDTQYF
TRBJ2-7 TRBV7-9 . . TGTGCCAGCAGCTCCTACTACGAGCAGTACTTC CASSSYYEQYF
TRBJ1-2 TRBV7-9 . . TGTGCCAGCAGCTTACGGGAGGGAGGCTACACCTTC CASSLREGGYTF
TRBJ2-7 TRBV18 . . TGTGCCAGCTCACCACGGGACGGCTACGAGCAGTACTTC CASSPRDGYEQYF
TRBJ2-2 TRBV12-3/TRBV12-4 . TRBD2 TGTGCCAGCAGTTTCGCGGGACTAGCGGGAGCGGCGAACACCGGGGAGCTGTTTTTT CASSFAGLAGAANTGELFF
TRBJ1-1 TRBV7-6 . . TGTGCCAGCAGCTTAGTGGCGCAGAACACTGAAGCTTTCTTT CASSLVAQNTEAFF
TRBJ2-5 TRBV18 . . TGTGCCAGCTCAGGATCCGGCATCCAAGAGACCCAGTACTTC CASSGSGIQETQYF
TRBJ1-3 TRBV4-3 . . TGCGCCAGCAGCCAAGAGAAGACAGAAAACACCATATATTTT CASSQEKTENTIYF
TRBJ2-1 TRBV5-1 . TRBD2 TGCGCCAGCAGCTTGGGCGGGGGGGCCGCCTACAATGAGCAGTTCTTC CASSLGGGAAYNEQFF
TRBJ1-5 TRBV11-2 . TRBD1 TGTGCCAGCAGCCCCCTGGGCGGGACAGCAAATCAGCCCCAGCATTTT CASSPLGGTANQPQHF
TRBJ2-7 TRBV27 . . TGTGCCAGCAGTTTGATGGGGGCCGGCGAGCAGTACTTC CASSLMGAGEQYF
TRBJ2-1 TRBV6-2/TRBV6-3 once TRBD1 TGTGCCAGCAGTTACTTAATAACAGGGGTTCTCTACAATGAGCAGTTCTTC CASSYLITGVLYNEQFF
TRBJ1-1 TRBV19 . . TGTGCCAGTAGCCAGCCGGGACGTGAAGCTTTCTTT CASSQPGREAFF
TRBJ2-3 TRBV7-2 . TRBD2 TGTGCCAGCAGCTTTGTAGGACTAGCGAGCACAGATACGCAGTATTTT CASSFVGLASTDTQYF
TRBJ2-7 TRBV6-1 . TRBD2 TGTGCCAGCAGAGTCCTAGCGGGAGGTCCGTACGAGCAGTACTTC CASRVLAGGPYEQYF
TRBJ1-3 TRBV6-5 . . TGTGCCAGCAGTTTTCTTTCGAGCTCTGGAAACACCATATATTTT CASSFLSSSGNTIYF
TRBJ1-1 TRBV3-1 . . TGTGCCAGCAGCCAAGAGCGGGTAATGAACACTGAAGCTTTCTTT CASSQERVMNTEAFF
TRBJ2-1 TRBV2 . TRBD2 TGTGCCAGCAGTGCTCGACTAGCGGGGGGGAATGAGCAGTTCTTC CASSARLAGGNEQFF
TRBJ2-1 TRBV20-1 . TRBD1 TGCAGTGCTTGGCCCTTCACGGGACAGGGGCCCTACAATGAGCAGTTCTTC CSAWPFTGQGPYNEQFF
TRBJ2-1 TRBV9 once . TGTGCCAGCAGCGTAGGCGACGGGAGCTCCTACAATGAGCAGTTCTTC CASSVGDGSSYNEQFF
TRBJ1-3 TRBV6-1 . . TGTGCCAGCGACTTTTCGAACGGAAACACCATATATTTT CASDFSNGNTIYF
TRBJ2-7 TRBV7-8 . . TGTGCCAGCAGCTTAGATTCCCAGCTCGAGCAGTACTTC CASSLDSQLEQYF
TRBJ1-1 TRBV20-1 . TRBD1 TGCAGTGCTGGAAACAGGGGGCTGGGGGTCGGGAACACTGAAGCTTTCTTT CSAGNRGLGVGNTEAFF
TRBJ1-2 TRBV7-2 . . TGTGCCAGCAGCTTGGGACTTCGATATGGCTACACCTTC CASSLGLRYGYTF
TRBJ2-3 TRBV7-2 . TRBD2 TGTGCCAGCAGCCCTAGCGGGAGGGCCTTCGATACGCAGTATTTT CASSPSGRAFDTQYF
TRBJ2-2 TRBV13 . TRBD2 TGTGCCAGCAGCTCCATTCGGGAGGCCACCGGGGAGCTGTTTTTT CASSSIREATGELFF
TRBJ1-2 TRBV7-9 . . TGTGCCAGCAGCCTTGGAGGCCCCGTCATAGGCGGCTACACCTTC CASSLGGPVIGGYTF
TRBJ1-1 TRBV6-2/TRBV6-3 . . TGTGCCAGCAGCTTGGCCAGGGGAGTTTGGGGGAACACTGAAGCTTTCTTT CASSLARGVWGNTEAFF
TRBJ2-1 TRBV7-9 once TRBD1 TGTGCCAGCAGCACCGACAGGGGGCGCAAAAATGAGCAGTTCTTC CASSTDRGRKNEQFF
TRBJ1-1 TRBV3-1 . . TGTGCCAGCAGCCAACTCGAGAGTTACACTGAAGCTTTCTTT CASSQLESYTEAFF
TRBJ2-7 TRBV7-2 once . TGTGCCAGCAGCTTCGGGGGGCTGGCGGGGACGAAGCAGTACTTC CASSFGGLAGTKQYF
TRBJ2-6 TRBV5-1 once . TGCGCCAGCAGGAGGGACATGATCTTCTCTGCCGGGGCCAACGTCCTGACTTTC CASRRDMIFSAGANVLTF
TRBJ1-1 TRBV6-2/TRBV6-3 . . TGTGCCAGCAGTTTCCCTAACACTGAAGCTTTCTTT CASSFPNTEAFF
TRBJ2-5 TRBV6-2/TRBV6-3 . TRBD2 TGTGCCAGCAGCCGGGCTGACGGGGGGAGAAAACAAGAGACCCAGTACTTC CASSRADGGRKQETQYF